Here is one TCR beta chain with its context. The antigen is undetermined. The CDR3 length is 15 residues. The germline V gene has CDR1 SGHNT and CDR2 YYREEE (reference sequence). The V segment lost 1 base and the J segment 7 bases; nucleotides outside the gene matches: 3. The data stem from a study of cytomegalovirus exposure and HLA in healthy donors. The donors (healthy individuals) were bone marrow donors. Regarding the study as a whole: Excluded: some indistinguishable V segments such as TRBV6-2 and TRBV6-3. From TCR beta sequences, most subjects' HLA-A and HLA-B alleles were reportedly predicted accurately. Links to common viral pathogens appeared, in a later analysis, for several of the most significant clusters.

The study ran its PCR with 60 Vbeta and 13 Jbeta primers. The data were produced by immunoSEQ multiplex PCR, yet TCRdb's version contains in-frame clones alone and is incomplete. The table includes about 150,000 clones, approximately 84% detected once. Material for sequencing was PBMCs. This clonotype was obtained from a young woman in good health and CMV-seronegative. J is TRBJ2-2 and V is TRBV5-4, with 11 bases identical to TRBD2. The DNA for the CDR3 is TGTGCCAGCAGCTTGACTAGCGGGAGTTTCGGGGAGCTGTTTTTT. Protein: CASSLTSGSFGELFF.